There are many counts of the clone carrying this TCR beta chain. The target antigen is unknown. The germline V gene has CDR1 MGHRA and CDR2 YSYEKL. V was trimmed by 4 bases and J by 4 bases, leaving 17 bases between them. The CDR3 length is 15 residues. Using unique molecular identifiers, the investigators prepared the TCRbeta library. TCRdb itself ran the PCR reads through MiXCR, one entry per CDR3 protein. The sample records around 800,000 distinct CDR3 sequences, around 15% being singletons. The sample comes from a study of T-cell reconstitution after alpha-beta-depleted transplantation in children. Study results and limitations: It was reported that alpha-beta T cells came from several hundred expanded graft clones (about two months after transplant). T-cell counts and diversity at one year following transplant were attributed mainly to newly produced T cells. It was surviving recipient T cells and thymic progenitors that gave some patients high TCRbeta diversity at day 60.

This rearrangement joins TRBV4-1 to TRBJ2-7; D unresolved. The sample was PBMCs, mostly from graft donor cells, taken 360 days after TCRalphabeta/CD19-depleted stem cell transplant. This TCR was sampled from a male patient between 5 and 17 years old who had a stem cell transplant for acute lymphoblastic leukemia, so the T cells may come from the graft donor. CDR3 sequence reads: CASSLGFERAYEQYF. CDR3 coding DNA: TGCGCCAGCAGCCTCGGATTTGAACGGGCTTACGAGCAGTACTTC.